These 5 T cell receptor beta chains were all obtained from the same sample, sequenced in a study of beta chain features in type 1 diabetes. Every isolated RNA sample was fully reverse transcribed, so sequencing captured expressed TCRB transcripts. The table came from immunoSEQ multiplex PCR; TCRdb's copy has only in-frame clones and leaves some out. The table lists 130,000 to 150,000 clones, 6.5% to 8.5% of them singletons. Sequenced sample: central memory CD4+ T cells from blood. These receptor sequences come from a woman aged 30 to 39 in good health.

The rearrangement joins TRBV29-1 to TRBJ2-7, with 9 positions matching TRBD2. The CDR3 contains 15 residues. J was trimmed by 7 bases and V by 3 bases; bases with no gene match: 13. CDR1 and CDR2 (germline): SQVTM, ANQGSEA. The CDR3: CSVELGGRAHGEQYF. As DNA, the CDR3 is TGCAGCGTTGAGTTAGGCGGGAGGGCCCATGGGGAGCAGTACTTC.

The chain links TRBV5-8 to TRBJ2-1, with TRBD2 as a possible D gene (6 bases). V lost 1 base, J lost 8 bases, and 13 bases lay in between. This CDR3 spans 14 amino acids. Germline CDR1 and CDR2: SGHTS and YDEGEE. CDR3 nucleotide sequence: TGTGCCAGCAGCTTGCGGGAGAAGGATTATGAGCAGTTCTTC. Amino acid sequence: CASSLREKDYEQFF.

The chain employs TRBV19 and TRBJ2-3; 8 bases align to TRBD1. The V gene end was trimmed by 5 bases and the J gene end by 1 base; junction bases not matched to a gene: 5. From germline, CDR1 is LNHDA and CDR2 SQIVND (reference sequence). The CDR3 runs to 15 residues. The CDR3 loop reads CASSSSTGGTDTQYF. As DNA, the CDR3 is TGTGCCAGTAGTTCCTCGACAGGGGGCACAGATACGCAGTATTTT. Drawing the rest from reference TRBV19 and TRBJ2-3, the complete variable domain is DGGITQSPKYLFRKEGQNVTLSCEQNLNHDAMYWYRQDPGQGLRLIYYSQIVNDFQKGDIAEGYSVSREKKESFPLTVTSAQKNPTAFYLCASSSSTGGTDTQYFGPGTRLTVL.

The chain recombines TRBV2 with TRBJ2-5; 13 positions agree with TRBD2. Germline CDR1 is SNHLY and CDR2 is FYNNEI. The V and J ends lost 5 bases and 7 bases, in that order; junction bases with no gene match: 10. The CDR3 runs to 16 residues. The DNA for the CDR3 is TGTGCCAGCAGTAGGGAAACTAGCGGGAGGGCGGCGACCCAGTACTTC. Amino acid sequence: CASSRETSGRAATQYF.

This clone was seen only a few times. The chain couples TRBV7-9 to TRBJ2-5; the match to TRBD2 covers 8 bases. V lost 5 bases and J lost 3; bases outside the gene matches: 11. The CDR3 runs 16 residues. Germline V gene lookup returns CDR1 SEHNR and CDR2 FQNEAQ (reference sequence). The CDR3 protein is CASSPSGGIVKETQYF. CDR3 nucleotides: TGTGCCAGCAGCCCCTCGGGGGGGATCGTCAAAGAGACCCAGTACTTC.